Below are 24 T cell receptor beta chains sequenced from a single sample in a study of PD-L1 blockade in urothelial cancer. Time point: pretreatment peripheral blood. Sequenced by immunoSEQ multiplex PCR; TCRdb stores in-frame clones only, minus some. The sample lists 70,000 to 75,000 clones; about nine tenths were seen once. The sequences come from PBMCs, collected around atezolizumab (anti-PD-L1) treatment. All receptors derive from a man between 65 and 79 years old with urothelial cancer.

This chain joins TRBV19 and TRBJ2-3; 10 nucleotides align to TRBD1. The CDR3 consists of 14 residues. Germline V gene sequence: CDR1 LNHDA, CDR2 SQIVND (reference sequence). The V gene end was trimmed by 10 bases and the J gene end by 5 bases; junction bases not matched to a gene: 9. In nucleotides, the CDR3 is TGTGCCACTTCCGACAGGGGGCGTGAAGATACGCAGTATTTT. It is translated as CATSDRGREDTQYF.

There are a few counts of this clone. The V gene is TRBV2, the J gene TRBJ2-7; possibly TRBD1 for D (6 bases). This CDR3 spans 15 amino acids. With 1 base removed from V and 1 base from J, the gap between germline ends came to 11 bases. Germline V gives CDR1 SNHLY, CDR2 FYNNEI. CDR3: CASSEVGQSSYEQYF. The DNA of the CDR3 is TGTGCCAGCAGTGAAGTAGGACAGTCTTCCTACGAGCAGTACTTC.

This chain connects TRBV18 to TRBJ1-1; TRBD1 agrees at 8 bases. V lost 3 bases and J lost 4; bases outside the gene matches: 4. The CDR3 extends over 14 amino acids. The germline gives CDR1 KGHSH, CDR2 LQKENI. CDR3 sequence: CASSPSRGPTEAFF. In DNA form, the CDR3 reads TGTGCCAGCTCACCTAGCAGGGGGCCCACTGAAGCTTTCTTT.

The chain joins TRBV27 to TRBJ2-3; 7 nucleotides agree with TRBD2. CDR3 length: 16 residues. V lost 2 bases to trimming and J lost 4 bases; unmatched junction nucleotides: 9. Germline CDR1 is MNHEY and CDR2 is SMNVEV (reference sequence). The CDR3 spells CASSLRVAGSPDTQYF. The DNA for the CDR3 is TGTGCCAGCAGTTTAAGGGTAGCGGGTAGTCCAGATACGCAGTATTTT.

The chain combines TRBV10-3 with TRBJ2-1; D remains unclear. V lost 7 bases, J lost 5 bases, and 6 bases lay in between. The CDR3 runs to 11 residues. Germline CDR1 ENHRY, CDR2 SYGVKD. This chain's CDR3 is CAITGDNEQFF. CDR3 nucleotide sequence: TGTGCCATCACCGGAGACAATGAGCAGTTCTTC.

This clone was seen a few times. The junction shows a germline mismatch at one end, possibly a read error. This chain connects TRBV19 to TRBJ2-4; no reliable D call. CDR1 LNHDA and CDR2 SQIVND come from the germline V gene (reference sequence). This CDR3 comprises 12 residues. Here the CDR3 DNA reads TGTGCCAGTAGTATAGATCTTAGTTCCCCGATTTTC. This translates into CASSIDLSSPIF.

V and J are TRBV10-3 and TRBJ1-2; 9 bases are shared with TRBD1. Germline CDR1 ENHRY, CDR2 SYGVKD. With V trimmed by 3 bases and J by 2 bases, 4 bases remained unmatched. The CDR3 is made up of 15 amino acids. CDR3 DNA: TGTGCCATCAGTGAAGGACAGGGGCGAAACTATGGCTACACCTTC. Protein product: CAISEGQGRNYGYTF.

The chain joins TRBV15 to TRBJ2-7; TRBD2 aligns across 7 bases. CDR3 size: 16 residues. The V gene end was trimmed by 2 bases and the J gene end by 2 bases; junction bases not matched to a gene: 9. The V gene's germline CDR1 is LNHNV and CDR2 YYDKDF (reference sequence). The CDR3 nucleotides read TGTGCCACCAGCAGACAAGTCGGCGGGAGAACCTACGAGCAGTACTTC. Amino acid sequence: CATSRQVGGRTYEQYF.

This clone was observed a few times. This sequence joins TRBV15 and TRBJ1-2; 7 nucleotides agree with TRBD1. The length of the CDR3 is 17 residues. The germline CDR1 and CDR2 sequences are LNHNV and YYDKDF (reference sequence). V lost 2 bases to trimming and J lost 6 bases; unmatched junction nucleotides: 15. CDR3 sequence: CATSRPPRTGALNGYTF. The DNA of the CDR3 is TGTGCCACCAGCAGACCCCCTCGAACAGGGGCCCTAAATGGCTACACCTTC.

The V gene is TRBV5-1, the J gene TRBJ1-1, with D perhaps TRBD1 (6 bases). The CDR3 contains 13 residues. Germline loops: CDR1 SGHRS, CDR2 YFSETQ. V lost 7 bases and J 0 bases, leaving 10 bases between the germline ends. Here the CDR3 reads CASVGQLNTEAFF. The CDR3 coding sequence is TGCGCCAGCGTCGGACAGTTGAACACTGAAGCTTTCTTT.

This chain links TRBV19 with TRBJ2-1; 8 nucleotides line up with TRBD1. V shed 10 bases and J 4 bases; nucleotides not matched to a gene: 9. The germline CDR1 and CDR2 sequences are LNHDA and SQIVND (reference sequence). This CDR3 has 14 amino acids. Here the CDR3 DNA reads TGTGCCACTTGCCTTGGACAGGGATACAATGAGCAGTTCTTC. Protein: CATCLGQGYNEQFF.

Regarding this clone: A read error may account for a junction end that differs from germline. V and J are TRBV28 and TRBJ2-7; 9 bases fit TRBD1. CDR3 length: 15 amino acids. The germline gives CDR1 MDHEN, CDR2 SYDVKM. CDR3 sequence reads: CASRLSGTGFREQYF. The CDR3 nucleotides read TGTGCCAGCAGATTATCCGGGACAGGGTTTAGAGAGCAGTACTTC.

The chain has TRBV9 and TRBJ2-5, with no clear D. The CDR3 has 15 amino acids. Trimming removed 0 bases from V and 2 bases from J, with 11 bases in between. Germline lookup yields CDR1 SGDLS and CDR2 YYNGEE. The CDR3 DNA reads TGTGCCAGCAGCGTAGATCGCGGTCTACAAGAGACCCAGTACTTC. Translating gives CASSVDRGLQETQYF.

This clone appeared a few times. This chain joins TRBV7-2 and TRBJ2-2, with TRBD1 matching over 9 bases. The CDR3 is 16 amino acids. V lost 6 bases and J lost 7; bases outside the gene matches: 12. Germline V gene data show CDR1 as SGHTA and CDR2 as FQGNSA. The CDR3 DNA reads TGTGCCAGCAGTTGGAACCCACAGGGGGCCGGCGGGGAGCTGTTTTTT. As protein: CASSWNPQGAGGELFF.

The chain employs TRBV9 and TRBJ2-2, with 9 bases aligning to TRBD2. With V trimmed by 4 bases and J by 1 base, 8 bases remained unmatched. CDR1 is SGDLS, CDR2 YYNGEE, per germline. The CDR3 is made up of 17 amino acids. The DNA of the CDR3 is TGTGCCAGCAGCCCTCTCAGGACTAGCGTGAACACCGGGGAGCTGTTTTTT. This encodes CASSPLRTSVNTGELFF.

J is TRBJ2-5 and V is TRBV6-1; 7 bases agree with TRBD2. The CDR3 spans 17 residues. Trimming removed 2 bases from V and 2 bases from J; junction bases left unmatched: 11. Germline-derived CDR1 and CDR2 are MNHNS and SASEGT. CDR3 region: CASSEHGGSGRQETQYF. CDR3 in DNA: TGTGCCAGCAGTGAACATGGGGGTAGCGGGCGTCAAGAGACCCAGTACTTC.

This rearrangement joins TRBV25-1 to TRBJ2-3, with 7 bases lining up with TRBD1. After removal of 3 bases from V and 1 base from J, the junction contained 4 bases not matched to a gene. CDR1 and CDR2 (germline): MGHDK, SYGVNS. This CDR3 is built from 15 residues. CDR3: CASSETGKRTDTQYF. CDR3 nucleotide sequence: TGTGCCAGCAGTGAGACAGGGAAACGCACAGATACGCAGTATTTT.

This rearrangement joins TRBV6-5 to TRBJ2-1; 7 bases are shared with TRBD2. Germline V gene sequence: CDR1 MNHEY, CDR2 SVGAGI. The V segment lost 1 base and the J segment 0 bases; nucleotides outside the gene matches: 3. The CDR3 has 16 residues. CDR3 region: CASSYWSGNSYNEQFF. CDR3 DNA sequence: TGTGCCAGCAGTTACTGGAGCGGGAACTCCTACAATGAGCAGTTCTTC.

The rearrangement joins TRBV27 to TRBJ2-2; 9 nucleotides line up with TRBD1. The ends lost 4 bases at V and 6 bases at J; junction bases unmatched: 12. The CDR3 covers 17 residues. In germline, CDR1 is MNHEY, CDR2 SMNVEV (reference sequence). CDR3 in DNA: TGTGCCAGCAGTTCGGGGCGAGGAGGGACAGGGTCCGGGGAGCTGTTTTTT. Translation: CASSSGRGGTGSGELFF.

The chain has TRBV6-1 and TRBJ2-3, with 13 positions matching TRBD2. Germline loops: CDR1 MNHNS, CDR2 SASEGT. Trimming took 3 bases from V and 2 from J; bases not matched to a gene: 8. The CDR3 runs 18 residues. CDR3 DNA: TGTGCCAGCAGTGACCCCCGGACTAGCGGGAGTTACACAGATACGCAGTATTTT. It is translated as CASSDPRTSGSYTDTQYF.

The chain is built from TRBV6-5 and TRBJ2-5, with 10 bases lining up with TRBD1. The ends lost 5 bases at V and 5 bases at J; junction bases unmatched: 2. This CDR3 region has 13 residues. The germline gives CDR1 MNHEY, CDR2 SVGAGI. The CDR3 DNA reads as TGTGCCAGCAGTGGGACAGGGGTCGAGACCCAGTACTTC. Translating it yields CASSGTGVETQYF.

The V and J genes are TRBV18 and TRBJ2-1, with 11 nucleotides matching TRBD2. The CDR3 length is 14 residues. Germline trimming cut 4 bases from V and 9 bases from J; bases unmatched to any gene: 5. Germline V gives CDR1 KGHSH, CDR2 LQKENI. The CDR3 nucleotides are TGTGCCAGCTCACTACTAGCGGGAGTTTTTGAGCAGTTCTTC. It specifies CASSLLAGVFEQFF.

The CDR3 here is CASSPRLAGPGGTPYEQYF. The CDR3 DNA is TGTGCCAGCTCACCACGGCTAGCGGGACCTGGGGGGACTCCCTACGAGCAGTACTTC. This chain links TRBV18 with TRBJ2-7; 9 bases are shared with TRBD2. Looked up from germline, CDR1 is KGHSH and CDR2 is LQKENI. The CDR3 sequence is 19 residues long. V dropped 1 base and J dropped 2; count of bases not matched to a gene: 15.

The CDR3 loop reads CSVDSEGANYGYTF. In DNA form, the CDR3 reads TGCAGCGTTGATTCAGAAGGAGCTAACTATGGCTACACCTTC. This chain links TRBV29-1 with TRBJ1-2; no reliable D call. The ends were cut back, 3 bases at V and 0 bases at J, with 11 bases in the middle. This CDR3 is built from 14 residues. Per germline, CDR1 SQVTM and CDR2 ANQGSEA.